A single sample gave rise to the 31 T cell receptor beta chains below, sequenced in a study of cytomegalovirus exposure and HLA in healthy donors. The PCR ran on 60 Vbeta and 13 Jbeta primers. Libraries were prepared by immunoSEQ multiplex PCR; TCRdb keeps only in-frame clonotypes and omits some of them. The data show about 98,000 clones, more than 60% seen once. The sample comprised PBMCs. The receptors shown here come from a human donor in good health.

The V and J genes are TRBV5-1 and TRBJ2-7, with 10 nucleotides matching TRBD2. J lost 5 bases, V lost 0 bases, and 11 bases had no gene match. The CDR3 length is 17 residues. From germline, CDR1 is SGHRS and CDR2 YFSETQ. CDR3 sequence: CASSLGLAGGKSNEQYF. The CDR3, as DNA: TGCGCCAGCAGCTTGGGTTTAGCGGGGGGAAAGTCGAACGAGCAGTACTTC.

This chain uses TRBV9 with TRBJ1-1; D not certain. Trimming removed 0 bases from V and 6 bases from J, with 18 bases in between. The CDR3 is 16 residues long. Per the germline V gene, CDR1 is SGDLS and CDR2 is YYNGEE. CDR3 residues: CASSVVPDAAGAEAFF. The CDR3 nucleotides read TGTGCCAGCAGCGTAGTTCCGGACGCAGCCGGGGCTGAAGCTTTCTTT.

In its sample, this clone was seen once. This chain connects TRBV6-1 to TRBJ1-1; the D gene is possibly TRBD1 (5 bases). Germline V lookup: CDR1 MNHNS, CDR2 SASEGT. The CDR3 has 14 amino acids. V was trimmed by 2 bases and J by 4 bases, leaving 11 bases between them. CDR3 sequence reads: CASSERAQGTEAFF. As DNA, the CDR3 is TGTGCCAGCAGTGAACGGGCGCAGGGCACTGAAGCTTTCTTT.

The chain combines TRBV7-2 with TRBJ2-7; TRBD1 matches at 8 bases. V was pared by 3 bases and J by 3 bases, with 10 bases of the junction left unmatched. Germline CDR1 is SGHTA and CDR2 is FQGNSA. The CDR3 is made up of 16 amino acids. CDR3 loop: CASSFGETGGGYEQYF. The CDR3, as DNA: TGTGCCAGCAGCTTTGGGGAAACAGGGGGAGGCTACGAGCAGTACTTC.

The chain is built from TRBV5-1 and TRBJ2-1; 8 bases agree with TRBD2. The CDR3 runs 14 residues. Germline lookup yields CDR1 SGHRS and CDR2 YFSETQ. J was trimmed by 10 bases and V by 2 bases; bases with no gene match: 8. CDR3: CASSFGGGLREQFF. DNA of the CDR3: TGCGCCAGCAGCTTCGGGGGGGGCCTCCGAGAGCAGTTCTTC.

The rearrangement joins TRBV5-1 to TRBJ1-2; the D gene is possibly TRBD1 (6 bases). CDR1 and CDR2 (germline): SGHRS, YFSETQ. V shed 5 bases and J shed 3 bases, with 14 bases lying between them. The CDR3 is 14 amino acids. The CDR3 DNA follows: TGCGCCAGCAGTCCGACAGGTACAGACTATGGCTACACCTTC. This translates into CASSPTGTDYGYTF.

This clone was counted a few times. The gene calls are TRBV2 and TRBJ1-5; D uncertain. This CDR3 comprises 13 residues. With 2 bases removed from V and 0 bases from J, the gap between germline ends came to 2 bases. The germline V gene has CDR1 SNHLY and CDR2 FYNNEI. In DNA, the CDR3 is TGTGCCAGCAGTGAACATAGCAATCAGCCCCAGCATTTT. It codes for CASSEHSNQPQHF.

Note on this clone: The same CDR3 also results from other DNA sequences found in this sample. This chain uses TRBV30 with TRBJ1-1, with 7 positions matching TRBD1. The V gene's germline CDR1 is GTSNPN and CDR2 SVGIG (reference sequence). This CDR3 is 12 amino acids long. V shed 8 bases, J shed 0 bases, and the junction held 3 bases outside the gene matches. CDR3 nucleotides: TGTGCCAGACAGGGAATGAACACTGAAGCTTTCTTT. Protein product: CARQGMNTEAFF.

V and J are TRBV5-1 and TRBJ2-3, with 9 nucleotides matching TRBD2. J lost 6 bases, V lost 0 bases, and 5 bases had no gene match. CDR1 and CDR2 (germline): SGHRS, YFSETQ. There are 15 residues in the CDR3. The CDR3 reads CASSLGLAGTDTQYF. CDR3 sequence (DNA): TGCGCCAGCAGCTTGGGGCTAGCGGGAACCGATACGCAGTATTTT.

By share of the sample, this clone is medium-sized. This chain links TRBV6-1 with TRBJ2-7, with 10 positions matching TRBD1. Unmatched junction bases numbered 5, after V lost 7 bases and J lost 2 bases. This CDR3 is 14 amino acids long. CDR1 is MNHNS, CDR2 SASEGT, per germline. The CDR3 nucleotides read TGTGCCAGCAATCCGGGACAGGGGACCTACGAGCAGTACTTC. It is translated as CASNPGQGTYEQYF.

The chain joins TRBV2 to TRBJ2-2; a weak D match, TRBD2 (5 bases). The CDR3 consists of 15 residues. The V and J ends lost 5 bases and 3 bases respectively, with 13 bases between them. The germline V gene has CDR1 SNHLY and CDR2 FYNNEI. The CDR3 DNA is TGTGCCAGCAGTCAGCGGTGGGGTGACACCGGGGAGCTGTTTTTT. It yields the protein CASSQRWGDTGELFF.

Here the CDR3 reads CASSLILTNSGNTIYF. Written as DNA, the CDR3 is TGCGCCAGCAGCCTCATACTTACTAACTCTGGAAACACCATATATTTT. V and J are TRBV4-1 and TRBJ1-3; D is uncertain. The CDR3 consists of 16 residues. The V gene's germline CDR1 is MGHRA and CDR2 YSYEKL. The V end was cut by 4 bases, the J end by 0 bases, with 13 bases between.

The chain uses TRBV30 and TRBJ1-5; TRBD1 agrees at 7 bases. The CDR3 spans 13 residues. The V gene's germline CDR1 is GTSNPN and CDR2 SVGIG (reference sequence). V dropped 0 bases and J dropped 6; count of bases not matched to a gene: 2. CDR3 region: CAWSVNRGQPQHF. CDR3 DNA: TGTGCCTGGAGTGTCAACAGGGGTCAGCCCCAGCATTTT.

Comment on this clone: At one of its ends the junction is not consistent with the germline gene, which may arise from a read error. The chain couples TRBV7-2 to TRBJ1-5; D may be TRBD1 (5 bases). There are 15 residues in the CDR3. Germline V CDR1 and CDR2: SGHTA, FQGNSA. This CDR3 reads CASSLWDGSNQSQHF. CDR3 in DNA: TGTGCCAGCAGCTTATGGGACGGGAGCAATCAGTCCCAGCATTTT.

This chain joins TRBV30 and TRBJ1-5; possible D gene TRBD1, 5 bases. This CDR3 has 12 residues. V lost 4 bases and J lost 3, with 7 bases in between. Germline loops: CDR1 GTSNPN, CDR2 SVGIG (reference sequence). For the CDR3, the DNA is TGTGCCTGGACCAGGGACAATCAGCCCCAGCATTTT. Its protein product is CAWTRDNQPQHF.

This chain uses TRBV5-1 with TRBJ1-6; the D is unclear. V lost 0 bases, J lost 12 bases, and 10 bases lay in between. The CDR3 length is 13 residues. The germline V gene has CDR1 SGHRS and CDR2 YFSETQ. CDR3 region: CASSLEAARPLHF. The DNA for the CDR3 is TGCGCCAGCAGCTTGGAAGCGGCGAGACCCCTCCACTTT.

The rearrangement links TRBV19 to TRBJ1-1; D might be TRBD1 (5 bases). The CDR3 loop spans 13 amino acids. Trimming removed 6 bases at V and 6 bases at J, with 14 bases between. Germline values: CDR1 LNHDA, CDR2 SQIVND (reference sequence). The CDR3 sequence is CASRPTVSSEAFF. The DNA for the CDR3 is TGTGCCAGTAGGCCGACAGTCTCTTCTGAAGCTTTCTTT.

The chain has TRBV15 and TRBJ1-5; a weak D match, TRBD1 (6 bases). The CDR3 totals 20 residues. The V gene's germline CDR1 is LNHNV and CDR2 YYDKDF (reference sequence). V was pared by 2 bases and J by 0 bases, with 23 bases between. The CDR3 nucleotides are TGTGCCACCAGCAGACCCGGGGGGCGGGGGGGCCTTGCTAGCAATCAGCCCCAGCATTTT. Protein product: CATSRPGGRGGLASNQPQHF.

The chain recombines TRBV4-1 with TRBJ2-3; D gene ambiguous. The germline V gene has CDR1 MGHRA and CDR2 YSYEKL. The CDR3 loop spans 14 amino acids. V was trimmed by 4 bases and J by 2 bases, leaving 10 bases between them. The CDR3 is CASSPVSDTDTQYF. The CDR3 DNA sequence: TGCGCCAGCAGCCCCGTGAGCGACACAGATACGCAGTATTTT.

The genes are TRBV18 and TRBJ1-1, with D maybe TRBD1 (6 bases). The ends were cut back, 6 bases at V and 0 bases at J, with 14 bases in the middle. This CDR3 has 15 amino acids. Per the germline V gene, CDR1 is KGHSH and CDR2 is LQKENI. The CDR3 loop is CASSSERTVNTEAFF. For the CDR3, the DNA is TGTGCCAGCTCGTCGGAGAGGACAGTGAACACTGAAGCTTTCTTT.

The rearrangement links TRBV2 to TRBJ1-2; perhaps TRBD1 as D (5 bases). The CDR3 is made up of 14 amino acids. Deletions cut 1 base from V and 4 bases from J, with 10 bases between. CDR1 is SNHLY and CDR2 is FYNNEI in the germline V gene. CDR3 nucleotide sequence: TGTGCCAGCAGTGAAGACCGGACAACCTATGGCTACACCTTC. Residues: CASSEDRTTYGYTF.

This chain links TRBV7-8 with TRBJ2-5; 14 positions match TRBD2. Trimming at V came to 5 bases and at J to 4 bases, leaving 3 bases not matched to a gene. The CDR3 loop spans 15 amino acids. CDR1 and CDR2 from the germline V gene are SGHVS and FQNEAQ. The CDR3 loop is CASSAGTSGGETQYF. CDR3 bases: TGTGCCAGCAGCGCCGGGACTAGCGGGGGAGAGACCCAGTACTTC.

Only one count was recorded for this clone. This chain connects TRBV12-5 to TRBJ1-1; D not resolved. V gave up 3 bases and J gave up 7 bases, with 24 bases separating them. In germline, CDR1 is LGHNT, CDR2 FRNRAP. There are 17 residues in the CDR3. This CDR3 is CASGLSLSGFWNGEAFF. The CDR3 DNA follows: TGTGCTAGTGGTTTAAGTTTGTCGGGGTTTTGGAATGGTGAAGCTTTCTTT. The variable domain in full, with the rest retrieved from reference TRBV12-5 and TRBJ1-1, is DARVTQTPRHKVTEMGQEVTMRCQPILGHNTVFWYRQTMMQGLELLAYFRNRAPLDDSGMPKDRFSAEMPDATLATLKIQPSEPRDSAVYFCASGLSLSGFWNGEAFFGQGTRLTVV.

There are a few counts of this clone. The genes are TRBV6-4 and TRBJ1-5; D possibly corresponds to TRBD1 (6 bases). The CDR3 length is 15 residues. Deletions cut 6 bases from V and 4 bases from J, with 16 bases between. Germline assignment: CDR1 MRHNA and CDR2 SNTAGT. The CDR3 coding sequence is TGTGCCAGCAGAGGGGGGGGCTGGGATAATCAGCCCCAGCATTTT. Translation gives CASRGGGWDNQPQHF.

V usage is TRBV6-1 and J usage is TRBJ2-5, with 9 bases aligning to TRBD1. The V segment lost 1 base and the J segment 5 bases; nucleotides outside the gene matches: 8. The CDR3 totals 16 residues. Germline V lookup: CDR1 MNHNS, CDR2 SASEGT. The CDR3 sequence: CASSEEITGGRETQYF. DNA of the CDR3: TGTGCCAGCAGTGAAGAAATCACAGGGGGCAGGGAGACCCAGTACTTC.

This CDR3 is CASSADKNYGYTF. CDR3 in DNA: TGTGCCAGCAGCGCGGACAAGAACTATGGCTACACCTTC. This chain links TRBV5-4 with TRBJ1-2, with D perhaps TRBD1 (5 bases). Germline V lookup: CDR1 SGHNT, CDR2 YYREEE (reference sequence). This CDR3 region has 13 residues. V lost 4 bases, J lost 2 bases, and 9 bases lay in between.

Remarks on this clone: An end of the junction does not agree with germline; a read error may underlie this. The genes are TRBV7-9 and TRBJ1-1; the match to TRBD1 covers 11 bases. CDR3 length: 16 residues. The germline V gene encodes CDR1 SEHNR and CDR2 FQNEAQ (reference sequence). CDR3 region: CSSSLARGQGVGEAFF. The CDR3, as DNA: TGTTCCAGCAGCTTAGCGAGGGGACAGGGGGTGGGTGAAGCTTTCTTT.

V usage is TRBV27 and J usage is TRBJ2-1; 9 nucleotides agree with TRBD1. The junction had 4 bases not matched to a gene; V was cut back by 5 bases and J by 8 bases. In germline, CDR1 is MNHEY, CDR2 SMNVEV (reference sequence). This CDR3 spans 13 amino acids. Here the CDR3 reads CASSPQGAYEQFF. CDR3 nucleotides: TGTGCCAGCAGTCCACAGGGGGCCTATGAGCAGTTCTTC.

The chain couples TRBV6-7 to TRBJ1-2, with TRBD1 matching 9 bases. TRBV6-7 is labeled an ORF, and its function is uncertain. CDR3 length equals 17 residues. V lost 4 bases to trimming and J lost 4 bases; unmatched junction nucleotides: 13. The CDR3 region is CASSCRDRETEGYGYTF. The CDR3, as DNA: TGTGCCAGCAGTTGCAGGGACAGGGAAACGGAGGGCTATGGCTACACCTTC.

This chain connects TRBV18 to TRBJ1-2; 10 bases fit TRBD1. V lost 4 bases to trimming and J lost 6 bases; unmatched junction nucleotides: 8. Per germline, CDR1 KGHSH and CDR2 LQKENI. The CDR3 is made up of 15 amino acids. The CDR3 nucleotides read TGTGCCAGCTCACGATCGACAGGGGGCGCGAATGGCTACACCTTC. It specifies CASSRSTGGANGYTF.

The chain employs TRBV29-1 and TRBJ1-4; weak D call: TRBD1 (6 bases). Germline loops: CDR1 SQVTM, CDR2 ANQGSEA. Between the trimmed V and J ends, which lost 6 bases and 6 bases, there was a span of 14 bases. This CDR3 has 13 amino acids. The CDR3 sequence: CSVATGLDEKLFF. The DNA of the CDR3 is TGCAGCGTCGCCACAGGGCTCGATGAAAAACTGTTTTTT.